This T cell receptor beta chain emerged from a study of blood T cell repertoires in COVID-19. Study overall: Samples taken during acute and convalescent COVID-19 were collected in the United States, Italy and Spain.

Per the authors' pipeline: Scientists estimated how many nucleated cells there were by amplifying reference gene primers. Sequenced by immunoSEQ multiplex PCR; TCRdb stores in-frame clones only, minus some. V, J and clone size reflect that table, while D and trimming were determined from the DNA. In the table there are fewer than 90,000 clones, roughly 78% of which are singletons. The specimen was peripheral blood. The receptor's source is a woman of 80 years or more with acute or convalescent COVID-19.

CDR3 DNA sequence: TGTGCCAGCAGCCTAAGCGGGAGGGCGTACAATGAGCAGTTCTTC. This sequence encodes CASSLSGRAYNEQFF. The genes are TRBV7-9 and TRBJ2-1; 10 bases match TRBD2. Germline-derived CDR1 and CDR2 are SEHNR and FQNEAQ (reference sequence). The trim removed 5 bases at V and 4 bases at J, leaving 5 bases unmatched. The CDR3 extends over 15 amino acids. The complete variable domain, with remaining parts taken from reference TRBV7-9 and TRBJ2-1, reads DTGVSQNPRHKITKRGQNVTFRCDPISEHNRLYWYRQTLGQGPEFLTYFQNEAQLEKSRLLSDRFSAERPKGSFSTLEIQRTEQGDSAMYLCASSLSGRAYNEQFFGPGTRLTVL.